This TCR beta chain was obtained from a study of cytomegalovirus exposure and HLA in healthy donors. Broader study findings: Common viral pathogens seemed to be connected with several of the most significant clusters, according to a later analysis.

This PCR relied on a set of 60 Vbeta primers and 13 Jbeta primers. Sequencing was performed with immunoSEQ multiplex PCR; in TCRdb, only in-frame clones are kept and a portion is missing. The sample carries about 190,000 clones, more than 70% recorded once. For this clone: Its antigen is not known.

Trimming took 10 bases from V and 9 from J, leaving 13 bases between them. The CDR3 has 12 residues. Germline assignment: CDR1 LNHDA and CDR2 SQIVND (reference sequence). This sequence was found in a woman in her thirties or forties in good health and CMV-seronegative. The rearrangement joins TRBV19 to TRBJ1-6; D unresolved. Material for sequencing was PBMCs. The CDR3 DNA reads TGTGCCACCCAAGAATCCGGTTCACCCCTCCACTTT. This translates into CATQESGSPLHF.